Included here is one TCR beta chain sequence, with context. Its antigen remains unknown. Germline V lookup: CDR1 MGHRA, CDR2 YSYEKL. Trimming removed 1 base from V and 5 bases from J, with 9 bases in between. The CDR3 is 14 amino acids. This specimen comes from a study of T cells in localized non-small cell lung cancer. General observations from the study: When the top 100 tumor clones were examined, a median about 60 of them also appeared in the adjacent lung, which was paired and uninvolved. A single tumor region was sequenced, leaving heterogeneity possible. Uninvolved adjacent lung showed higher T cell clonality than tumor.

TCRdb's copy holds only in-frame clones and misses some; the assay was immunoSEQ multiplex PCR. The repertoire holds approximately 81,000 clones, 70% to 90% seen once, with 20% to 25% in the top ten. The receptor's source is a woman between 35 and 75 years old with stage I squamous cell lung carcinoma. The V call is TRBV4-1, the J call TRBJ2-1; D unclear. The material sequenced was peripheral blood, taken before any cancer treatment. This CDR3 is CASSQVNLHNEQFF. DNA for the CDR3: TGCGCCAGCAGCCAAGTGAATCTCCACAATGAGCAGTTCTTC.